This is a list of T cell receptor beta chains from one sample in a study of T cells in Graves' hyperthyroidism and ophthalmopathy. MiXCR was run by TCRdb on the multiplex PCR reads, yielding one entry per CDR3 protein. The sample comprises some 380,000 distinct CDR3 sequences, 13% of which are singletons, and around 20% rests with the top ten. The material sequenced was blood. These receptors all come from a man aged 30-40 years with Graves' hyperthyroidism that later progressed to Graves' ophthalmopathy. Each CDR3 is given with its conserved first and last residue. A D gene is named only where the DNA matches it firmly. Not all rows give a size; the values are once, few, many and, for expanded clones, a class.

>few|TRBJ2-5|TRBD1|TRBV28
CASSSRTGVYF
TGTGCCAGCAGTTCCAGGACAGGGGTGTACTTC
>NA|TRBJ1-1|TRBD1|TRBV19
CASRTGGLQAFF
TGTGCCAGTAGAACAGGGGGCCTCCAAGCTTTCTTT
>few|TRBJ2-5|NA|TRBV12-5
CASGQTNKETQYF
TGTGCTAGTGGTCAGACAAACAAAGAGACCCAGTACTTC
>few|TRBJ1-2|NA|TRBV7-9
CASSFGSTNYGYTF
TGTGCCAGCAGCTTTGGCTCGACGAACTATGGCTACACCTTC
>NA|TRBJ2-3|NA|TRBV20-1
CSGGGGLTDTQYF
TGCAGTGGGGGGGGCGGGCTCACAGATACGCAGTATTTT
>NA|TRBJ1-5|NA|TRBV19
CASKMGLSNQPQHF
TGTGCCAGTAAGATGGGGCTCAGCAATCAGCCCCAGCATTTT
>NA|TRBJ1-1|NA|TRBV5-4
CASSSGGQDTEAFF
TGTGCCAGCAGTTCAGGTGGCCAAGACACTGAAGCTTTCTTT
>NA|TRBJ1-3|TRBD1|TRBV5-5
CASSGRDQGARIGNTIYF
TGTGCCAGCAGCGGGCGGGATCAGGGGGCGCGTATCGGAAACACCATATATTTT
>NA|TRBJ2-5|NA|TRBV5-1
CASSNARGGSGETQYF
TGCGCCAGCAGCAACGCGAGGGGGGGGAGCGGAGAGACCCAGTACTTC
>few|TRBJ1-4|NA|TRBV10-2
CAIEPQGGKEKLFF
TGCGCCATCGAACCACAGGGAGGGAAGGAAAAACTGTTTTTT
>many|TRBJ2-3|NA|TRBV2
CASIQDITDTQYF
TGTGCCAGCATCCAAGACATCACAGATACGCAGTATTTT
>few|TRBJ1-6|TRBD1|TRBV6-5
CASSYSTGSSPLHF
TGTGCCAGCAGTTACTCGACAGGGAGCTCACCCCTCCACTTT
>many|TRBJ1-1|TRBD1|TRBV20-1
CSATGQGNTEAFF
TGCAGTGCTACCGGACAGGGAAACACTGAAGCTTTCTTT
>NA|TRBJ1-6|TRBD1|TRBV7-8
CASSAGTGFGVRPFHF
TGTGCCAGCAGCGCGGGGACAGGGTTTGGCGTGCGGCCCTTCCACTTT
>many|TRBJ2-7|TRBD2|TRBV6-2/TRBV6-3
CASSYPQAGAYEQYF
TGTGCCAGCAGTTACCCACAAGCGGGGGCCTACGAGCAGTACTTC
>NA|TRBJ1-2|NA|TRBV7-2
CASSRVRGNYGYTF
TGTGCCAGCAGCAGGGTCAGGGGCAACTATGGCTACACCTTC
>few|TRBJ2-5|NA|TRBV19
CASSMGGRVQETQYF
TGTGCCAGTAGTATGGGGGGCAGGGTCCAAGAGACCCAGTACTTC
>NA|TRBJ1-4|NA|TRBV7-2
CASSPGRGEKLFF
TGTGCCAGCAGCCCAGGACGAGGTGAAAAACTGTTTTTT
>many|TRBJ2-7|NA|TRBV28
CASSPPGPEQYF
TGTGCCAGCAGTCCCCCTGGTCCGGAGCAGTACTTC
>many|TRBJ2-5|NA|TRBV7-9
CASSFAVGETQYF
TGTGCCAGCAGCTTTGCGGTGGGGGAGACCCAGTACTTC
>NA|TRBJ1-1|TRBD1|TRBV5-1
CASSLWPGGGWDTEAFF
TGCGCCAGCAGCTTGTGGCCAGGGGGCGGATGGGACACTGAAGCTTTCTTT
>NA|TRBJ2-7|NA|TRBV30
CAWALGPYEQYF
TGTGCCTGGGCGCTGGGACCCTACGAGCAGTACTTC
>few|TRBJ2-1|NA|TRBV24-1
CATSDWTDYNEQFF
TGTGCCACCAGTGATTGGACAGACTACAATGAGCAGTTCTTC
>many|TRBJ1-2|NA|TRBV9
CASSSSGPVPNYGYTF
TGTGCCAGCAGCAGTAGTGGTCCAGTTCCTAACTATGGCTACACCTTC
>many|TRBJ1-1|NA|TRBV2
CASSVRESRNTEAFF
TGTGCCAGCAGTGTGAGGGAAAGTAGGAACACTGAAGCTTTCTTT
>NA|TRBJ1-2|TRBD1|TRBV15
CATSTQTGGRYGYTF
TGTGCCACCAGCACCCAGACAGGGGGGAGGTATGGCTACACCTTC
>NA|TRBJ1-1|TRBD1|TRBV29-1
CSAVQGFTEAFF
TGCAGCGCCGTACAGGGGTTCACTGAAGCTTTCTTT
>many|TRBJ2-5|TRBD2|TRBV15
CATSRTSGGQETQYF
TGTGCCACCAGTAGGACTAGCGGGGGCCAAGAGACCCAGTACTTC
>few|TRBJ2-4|NA|TRBV20-1
CSAGPGLAKNIQYF
TGCAGTGCAGGCCCTGGCCTAGCCAAAAACATTCAGTACTTC
>few|TRBJ2-3|TRBD2|TRBV29-1
CSVAQASGGTDTQYF
TGCAGCGTTGCCCAGGCTAGCGGGGGAACAGATACGCAGTATTTT
>many|TRBJ1-2|NA|TRBV28
CASSLIGGGYGYTF
TGTGCCAGCAGTTTAATAGGGGGAGGGTATGGCTACACCTTC
>many|TRBJ1-1|NA|TRBV10-3
CAIRGLMNTEAFF
TGTGCCATCCGGGGACTCATGAACACTGAAGCTTTCTTT
>once|TRBJ2-6|NA|TRBV29-1
CSVDRLQGHSGANVLTF
TGCAGCGTTGATCGGTTACAGGGCCACTCTGGGGCCAACGTCCTGACTTTC
>many|TRBJ2-3|TRBD1|TRBV11-2
CASSPGQGADTQYF
TGTGCCAGCAGCCCAGGACAGGGGGCAGATACGCAGTATTTT
>many|TRBJ1-5|NA|TRBV7-9
CASSSPNSNQPQHF
TGTGCCAGCAGCTCTCCTAATAGCAATCAGCCCCAGCATTTT
>NA|TRBJ2-7|NA|TRBV6-2/TRBV6-3
CASSYSIGDILYEQYF
TGTGCCAGCAGTTACTCGATAGGGGATATTCTTTACGAGCAGTACTTC
>once|TRBJ2-2|NA|TRBV6-1
CASVGGGLIGGLFF
TGTGCCAGCGTCGGGGGCGGTTTGATCGGGGGGCTGTTTTTT
>NA|TRBJ1-1|TRBD1|TRBV28
CASSSQPGQGGNTEAFF
TGTGCCAGCAGTTCCCAACCGGGACAGGGCGGGAACACTGAAGCTTTCTTT
>NA|TRBJ2-7|TRBD1|TRBV4-1
CASSPRGQGKGYEQYF
TGCGCCAGCAGCCCGAGAGGACAGGGGAAGGGGTACGAGCAGTACTTC
>few|TRBJ1-6|TRBD1|TRBV15
CATSTTDRGYSPLHF
TGTGCCACCAGCACTACTGACAGGGGTTACTCACCCCTCCACTTT
>many|TRBJ1-6|TRBD1|TRBV7-9
CASRQGGNSPLHF
TGTGCCAGTCGACAGGGTGGCAATTCACCCCTCCACTTT
>NA|TRBJ2-7|TRBD2|TRBV14
CASSQVGGWYEQYF
TGTGCCAGCAGCCAAGTGGGAGGGTGGTACGAGCAGTACTTC
>few|TRBJ2-7|NA|TRBV4-1
CASSYRTASYEQYF
TGCGCCAGCAGCTACAGGACGGCCTCCTACGAGCAGTACTTC
>NA|TRBJ2-7|NA|TRBV7-9
CASSLPEQGLHEQYF
TGTGCCAGCAGCTTACCCGAACAGGGCCTCCACGAGCAGTACTTC
>NA|TRBJ2-7|TRBD1|TRBV6-1
CASNEDRFYEQYF
TGTGCCAGCAACGAGGACAGGTTCTACGAGCAGTACTTC
>many|TRBJ1-4|NA|TRBV7-2
CASSLQGIDNEKLFF
TGTGCCAGCAGCTTACAGGGAATTGACAATGAAAAACTGTTTTTT
>many|TRBJ2-7|NA|TRBV27
CASSLSWRNSYEQYF
TGTGCCAGCAGTTTATCGTGGCGGAATTCCTACGAGCAGTACTTC
>many|TRBJ2-7|NA|TRBV6-1
CASSEGVTPRRYF
TGTGCCAGCAGTGAAGGGGTAACGCCTCGGCGGTACTTC
>few|TRBJ1-5|NA|TRBV30
CAWSVKGTRSQPQHF
TGTGCCTGGAGTGTAAAAGGGACTAGGAGTCAGCCCCAGCATTTT